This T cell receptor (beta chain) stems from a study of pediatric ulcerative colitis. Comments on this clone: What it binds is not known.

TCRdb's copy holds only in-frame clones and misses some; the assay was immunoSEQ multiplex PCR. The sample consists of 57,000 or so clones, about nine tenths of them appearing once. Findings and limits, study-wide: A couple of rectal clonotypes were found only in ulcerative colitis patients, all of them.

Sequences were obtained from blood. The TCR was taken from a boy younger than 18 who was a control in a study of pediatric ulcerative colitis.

The CDR3 loop reads CASSPAPGTDTQYF. The CDR3, as DNA: TGTGCCAGCAGCCCAGCCCCGGGGACAGATACGCAGTATTTT. The V and J genes are TRBV9 and TRBJ2-3; D perhaps matches TRBD2 (5 bases). Germline CDR1 SGDLS, CDR2 YYNGEE. The V gene lost 4 bases and the J gene lost 3 bases, with 12 bases spanning the gap. The CDR3 sequence is 14 residues long.